This section outlines one TCR beta chain sequence together with its context. CDR1 and CDR2 from the germline V gene are GTSNPN and SVGIG (reference sequence). Between the trimmed V and J ends, which lost 5 bases and 6 bases, there was a span of 14 bases. The CDR3 spans 13 residues. Time point: patch test 1, 2 weeks after DPC sensitization. Indicated treatment: therapeutic diphenylcyclopropenone sensitization with weekly scalp DPC. This specimen belongs to a study of human T cells and chemical hapten exposure. TCRdb reprocessed the RACE reads via MiXCR and lists one record per CDR3 protein. The sample has over 75,000 distinct CDR3 sequences, roughly 7.2% seen once.

The receptor was derived from a woman between 25 and 40 years old with alopecia areata. Some clones in this sample may be carry-over from other donors' samples. The specimen was whole blood, collected in connection with sensitization to the hapten diphenylcyclopropenone (DPC). The chain uses TRBV30 and TRBJ1-5; TRBD1 might be the D (5 bases). The CDR3: CAWEGSRAQPQHF. CDR3 bases: TGTGCCTGGGAGGGGTCGAGGGCTCAGCCCCAGCATTTT.